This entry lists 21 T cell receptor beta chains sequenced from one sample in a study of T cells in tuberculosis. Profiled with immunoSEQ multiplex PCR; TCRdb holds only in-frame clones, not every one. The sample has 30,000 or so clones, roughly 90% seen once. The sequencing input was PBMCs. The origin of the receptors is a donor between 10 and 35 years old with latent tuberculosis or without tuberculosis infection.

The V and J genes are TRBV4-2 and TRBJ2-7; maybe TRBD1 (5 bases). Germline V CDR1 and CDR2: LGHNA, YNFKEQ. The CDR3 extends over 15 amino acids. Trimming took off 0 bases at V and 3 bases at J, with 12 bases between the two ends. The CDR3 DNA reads TGTGCCAGCAGCCAAGAGTCCCCAGGGAACTACGAGCAGTACTTC. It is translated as CASSQESPGNYEQYF.

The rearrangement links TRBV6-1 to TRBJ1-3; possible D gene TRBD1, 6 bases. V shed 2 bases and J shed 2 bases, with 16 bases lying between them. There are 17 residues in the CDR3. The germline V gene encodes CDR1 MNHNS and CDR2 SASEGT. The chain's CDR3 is CASSEYAPGATGNTIYF. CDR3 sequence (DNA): TGTGCCAGCAGTGAATATGCCCCAGGGGCAACTGGAAACACCATATATTTT.

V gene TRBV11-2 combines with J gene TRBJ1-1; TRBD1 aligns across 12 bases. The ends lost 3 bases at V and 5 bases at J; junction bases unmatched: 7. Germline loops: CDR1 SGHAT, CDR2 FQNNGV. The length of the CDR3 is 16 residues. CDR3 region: CASSLGQGARRTEAFF. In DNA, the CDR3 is TGTGCCAGCAGCTTGGGACAGGGGGCACGTCGGACTGAAGCTTTCTTT.

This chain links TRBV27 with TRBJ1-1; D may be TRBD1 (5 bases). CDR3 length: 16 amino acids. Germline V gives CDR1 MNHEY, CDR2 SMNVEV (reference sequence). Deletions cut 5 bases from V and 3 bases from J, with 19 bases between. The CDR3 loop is CASSPIRGTRDTEAFF. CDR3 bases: TGTGCCAGCAGTCCTATCCGGGGGACGAGGGACACTGAAGCTTTCTTT.

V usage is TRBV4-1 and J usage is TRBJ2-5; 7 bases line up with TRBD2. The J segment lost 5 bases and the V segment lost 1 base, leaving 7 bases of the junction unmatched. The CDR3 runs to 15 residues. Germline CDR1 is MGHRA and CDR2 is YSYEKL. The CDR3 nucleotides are TGCGCCAGCAGCCAAGTCCAACTAGCGCCGGAGACCCAGTACTTC. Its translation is CASSQVQLAPETQYF.

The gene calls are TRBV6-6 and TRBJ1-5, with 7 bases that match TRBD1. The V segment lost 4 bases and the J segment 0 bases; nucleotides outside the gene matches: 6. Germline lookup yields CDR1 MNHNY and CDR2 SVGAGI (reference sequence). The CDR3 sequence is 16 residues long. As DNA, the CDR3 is TGTGCCAGCAGTTTACCGACAGGGAATAGCAATCAGCCCCAGCATTTT. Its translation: CASSLPTGNSNQPQHF.

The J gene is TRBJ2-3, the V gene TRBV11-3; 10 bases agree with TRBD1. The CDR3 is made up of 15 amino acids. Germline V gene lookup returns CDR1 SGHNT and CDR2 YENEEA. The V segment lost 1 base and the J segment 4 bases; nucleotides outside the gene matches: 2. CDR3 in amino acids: CASSLGGTGADTQYF. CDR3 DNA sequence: TGTGCCAGCAGCTTAGGGGGGACAGGGGCAGATACGCAGTATTTT.

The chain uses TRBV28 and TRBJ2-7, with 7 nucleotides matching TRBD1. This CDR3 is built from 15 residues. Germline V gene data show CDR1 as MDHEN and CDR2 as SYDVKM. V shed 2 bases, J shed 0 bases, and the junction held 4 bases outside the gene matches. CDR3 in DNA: TGTGCCAGCAGTTTACGGGCAGGGGGCTCCTACGAGCAGTACTTC. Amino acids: CASSLRAGGSYEQYF.

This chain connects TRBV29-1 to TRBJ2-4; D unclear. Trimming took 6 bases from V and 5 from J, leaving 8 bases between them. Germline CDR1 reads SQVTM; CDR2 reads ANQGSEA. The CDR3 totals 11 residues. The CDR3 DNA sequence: TGCAGCGTGGCTGTGGAAAACATTCAGTACTTC. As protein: CSVAVENIQYF.

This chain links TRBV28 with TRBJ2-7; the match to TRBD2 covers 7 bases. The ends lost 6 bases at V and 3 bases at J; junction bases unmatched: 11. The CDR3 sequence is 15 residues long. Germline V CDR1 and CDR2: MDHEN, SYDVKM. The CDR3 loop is CASSPGMGGVYEQYF. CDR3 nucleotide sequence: TGTGCCAGCAGCCCCGGGATGGGGGGGGTCTACGAGCAGTACTTC. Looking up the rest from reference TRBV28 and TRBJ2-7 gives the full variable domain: DVKVTQSSRYLVKRTGEKVFLECVQDMDHENMFWYRQDPGLGLRLIYFSYDVKMKEKGDIPEGYSVSREKKERFSLILESASTNQTSMYLCASSPGMGGVYEQYFGPGTRLTVT.

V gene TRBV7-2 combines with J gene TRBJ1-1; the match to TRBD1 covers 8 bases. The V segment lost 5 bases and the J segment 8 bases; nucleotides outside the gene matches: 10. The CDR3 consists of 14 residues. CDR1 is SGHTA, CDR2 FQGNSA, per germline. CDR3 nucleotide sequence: TGTGCCAGCAGCGCCCAGACAGGGGCCTCGGAAGCTTTCTTT. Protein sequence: CASSAQTGASEAFF. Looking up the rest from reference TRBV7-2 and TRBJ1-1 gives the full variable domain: GAGVSQSPSNKVTEKGKDVELRCDPISGHTALYWYRQSLGQGLEFLIYFQGNSAPDKSGLPSDRFSAERTGGSVSTLTIQRTQQEDSAVYLCASSAQTGASEAFFGQGTRLTVV.

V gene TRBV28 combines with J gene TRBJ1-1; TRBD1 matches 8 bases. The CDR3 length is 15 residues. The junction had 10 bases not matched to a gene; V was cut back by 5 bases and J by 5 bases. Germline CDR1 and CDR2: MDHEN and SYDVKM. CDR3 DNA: TGTGCCAGCAGTCTATCAGGGGGCGGTCGAACTGAAGCTTTCTTT. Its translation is CASSLSGGGRTEAFF. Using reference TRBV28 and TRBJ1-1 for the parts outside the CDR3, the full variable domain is DVKVTQSSRYLVKRTGEKVFLECVQDMDHENMFWYRQDPGLGLRLIYFSYDVKMKEKGDIPEGYSVSREKKERFSLILESASTNQTSMYLCASSLSGGGRTEAFFGQGTRLTVV.

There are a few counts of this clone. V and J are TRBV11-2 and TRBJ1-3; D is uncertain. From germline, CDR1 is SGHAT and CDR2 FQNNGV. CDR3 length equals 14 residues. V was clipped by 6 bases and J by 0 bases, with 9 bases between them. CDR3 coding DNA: TGTGCCAGCAGTCACTTGATCTCTGGAAACACCATATATTTT. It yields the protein CASSHLISGNTIYF.

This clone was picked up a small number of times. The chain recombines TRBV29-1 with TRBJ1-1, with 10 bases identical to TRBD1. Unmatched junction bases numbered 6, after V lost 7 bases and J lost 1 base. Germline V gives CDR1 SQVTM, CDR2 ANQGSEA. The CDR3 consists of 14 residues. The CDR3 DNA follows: TGCAGCGACGACGACAGGGGGCGGAACACTGAAGCTTTCTTT. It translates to CSDDDRGRNTEAFF.

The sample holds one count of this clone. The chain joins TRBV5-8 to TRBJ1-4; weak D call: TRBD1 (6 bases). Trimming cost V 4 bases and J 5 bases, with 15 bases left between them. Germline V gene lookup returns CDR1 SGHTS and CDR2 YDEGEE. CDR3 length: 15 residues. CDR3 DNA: TGTGCCAGCAGCCAACAAGGACAGCTGAATGAAAAACTGTTTTTT. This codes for CASSQQGQLNEKLFF.

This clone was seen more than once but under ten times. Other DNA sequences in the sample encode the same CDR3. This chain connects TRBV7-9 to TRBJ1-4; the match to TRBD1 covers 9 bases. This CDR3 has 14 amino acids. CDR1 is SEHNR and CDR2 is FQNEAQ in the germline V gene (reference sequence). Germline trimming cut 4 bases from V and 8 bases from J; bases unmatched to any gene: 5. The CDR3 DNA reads TGTGCCAGCAGCTCGGACAGGGGAGACGAAAAACTGTTTTTT. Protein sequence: CASSSDRGDEKLFF.

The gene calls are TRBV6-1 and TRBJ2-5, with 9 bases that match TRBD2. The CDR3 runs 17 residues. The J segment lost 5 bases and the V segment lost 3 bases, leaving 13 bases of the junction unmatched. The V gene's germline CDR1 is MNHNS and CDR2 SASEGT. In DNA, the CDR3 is TGTGCCAGCAGTGAGGGCCCTGCGGGGGGGATAAGTGAGACCCAGTACTTC. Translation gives CASSEGPAGGISETQYF.

The chain's CDR3 is CASNPAGGLYNEQFF. CDR3 nucleotides: TGTGCCAGCAATCCAGCGGGGGGCCTCTACAATGAGCAGTTCTTC. This sequence joins TRBV2 and TRBJ2-1; the match to TRBD2 covers 9 bases. The CDR3 has 15 residues. CDR1 is SNHLY, CDR2 FYNNEI, per germline. Trimming at V came to 7 bases and at J to 3 bases, leaving 7 bases not matched to a gene.

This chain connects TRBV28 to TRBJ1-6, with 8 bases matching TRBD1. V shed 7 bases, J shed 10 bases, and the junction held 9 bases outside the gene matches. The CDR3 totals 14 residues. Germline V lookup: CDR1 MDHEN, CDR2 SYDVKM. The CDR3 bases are TGTGCCAGCAAGGCTGGACAGGGAAGGTCACCCCTCCACTTT. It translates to CASKAGQGRSPLHF.

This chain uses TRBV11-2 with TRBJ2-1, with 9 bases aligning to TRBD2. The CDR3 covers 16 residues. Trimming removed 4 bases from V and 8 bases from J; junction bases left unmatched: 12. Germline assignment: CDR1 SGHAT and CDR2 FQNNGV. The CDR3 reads CASSSYRTSAAHEQFF. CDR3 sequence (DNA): TGTGCCAGCAGCTCCTATAGGACTAGCGCCGCCCATGAGCAGTTCTTC.

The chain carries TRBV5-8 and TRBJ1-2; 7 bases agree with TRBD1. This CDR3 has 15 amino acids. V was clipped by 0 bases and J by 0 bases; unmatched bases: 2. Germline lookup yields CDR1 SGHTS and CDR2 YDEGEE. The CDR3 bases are TGTGCCAGCAGCTTGGGAGGACAGGCTAACTATGGCTACACCTTC. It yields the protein CASSLGGQANYGYTF. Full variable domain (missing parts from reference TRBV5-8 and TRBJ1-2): EAGVTQSPTHLIKTRGQQATLRCSPISGHTSVYWYQQALGLGLQFLLWYDEGEERNRGNFPPRFSGRQFPNYSSELNVNALELEDSALYLCASSLGGQANYGYTFGSGTRLTVV.